This is a list of T cell receptor beta chains from one sample in a study of memory CD4+ T cells and cytomegalovirus serostatus. Assay used: immunoSEQ multiplex PCR; TCRdb lists only in-frame clones, some missing. The data contain about 58,000 clones, about four fifths of them singletons. The sequenced material came from memory CD4+ T cells from blood. These receptors were obtained from an adult in good health and CMV-seronegative. Some clones in this sample may be carry-over from other donors' samples. The CDR3 runs from the conserved cysteine through the conserved F or W. D genes are given only for firm matches. Expanded clones are given a class, and other clones once, few, many or no size at all.

j_call clone_size cdr3_length v_call d_call cdr3_aa cdr3_nt
TRBJ2-5 NA 16 TRBV19 TRBD2 CASSAPRLAGVETQYF TGTGCCAGTAGTGCTCCACGACTAGCGGGAGTGGAGACCCAGTACTTC
TRBJ1-2 NA 16 TRBV5-1 NA CASSNGGMGSHYGYTF TGCGCCAGCAGCAATGGGGGAATGGGGTCCCACTATGGCTACACCTTC
TRBJ2-5 NA 17 TRBV7-9 TRBD2 CASSFGTSGRMGETQYF TGTGCCAGCAGCTTCGGGACTAGCGGGAGGATGGGGGAGACCCAGTACTTC
TRBJ1-3 NA 16 TRBV2 TRBD1 CASSTRQGASVNTIYF TGTGCCAGCAGTACGCGACAGGGGGCGAGTGTAAACACCATATATTTT
TRBJ2-7 once 12 TRBV5-1 NA CASSHEGNEQYF TGCGCCAGCAGCCACGAGGGAAACGAGCAGTACTTC
TRBJ2-3 NA 12 TRBV7-8 NA CASSPFTDTQYF TGTGCCAGCAGCCCCTTCACAGATACGCAGTATTTT
TRBJ2-1 NA 13 TRBV28 TRBD2 CATSSGNVDEQFF TGTGCCACATCTAGCGGGAATGTGGATGAGCAGTTCTTC
TRBJ2-3 NA 15 TRBV5-1 NA CASRSTAASTDTQYF TGCGCCAGCAGATCGACGGCCGCTAGCACAGATACGCAGTATTTT
TRBJ1-4 NA 13 TRBV11-2 NA CASSPRQVEKLFF TGTGCCAGCAGCCCCCGACAGGTTGAAAAACTGTTTTTT
TRBJ1-5 NA 15 TRBV6-1 TRBD1 CGCRQGGTGNQPQHF TGTGGATGTCGGCAGGGGGGAACCGGCAATCAGCCCCAGCATTTT
TRBJ1-5 few 13 TRBV10-3 NA CAISMGGNQPQHF TGTGCCATCAGTATGGGGGGCAATCAGCCCCAGCATTTT
TRBJ2-2 NA 15 TRBV28 NA CASSLIRGGTGELFF TGTGCCAGCAGTTTAATTAGGGGAGGCACCGGGGAGCTGTTTTTT
TRBJ1-6 few 16 TRBV4-1 TRBD1 CASSQGWGQATSPLHF TGCGCCAGCAGCCAAGGTTGGGGACAGGCGACTTCACCCCTCCACTTT
TRBJ2-3 NA 16 TRBV5-4 NA CASSSGTIPRADTQYF TGTGCCAGCAGCTCCGGGACAATTCCACGGGCAGATACGCAGTATTTT
TRBJ1-6 NA 14 TRBV6-5 NA CASTKLRRNSPLHF TGTGCCAGCACCAAACTCAGGAGAAATTCACCCCTCCACTTT
TRBJ2-7 NA 14 TRBV30 TRBD2 CAWSVGGGSYEQYF TGTGCCTGGAGTGTTGGCGGGGGGTCTTACGAGCAGTACTTC
TRBJ1-2 NA 12 TRBV19 NA CATEAGRGSYTF TGTGCCACCGAGGCCGGAAGGGGGAGCTACACCTTC
TRBJ2-2 NA 15 TRBV7-3 TRBD2 CASSSGLAGAGELFF TGTGCCAGCAGCTCCGGACTAGCGGGAGCTGGGGAGCTGTTTTTT